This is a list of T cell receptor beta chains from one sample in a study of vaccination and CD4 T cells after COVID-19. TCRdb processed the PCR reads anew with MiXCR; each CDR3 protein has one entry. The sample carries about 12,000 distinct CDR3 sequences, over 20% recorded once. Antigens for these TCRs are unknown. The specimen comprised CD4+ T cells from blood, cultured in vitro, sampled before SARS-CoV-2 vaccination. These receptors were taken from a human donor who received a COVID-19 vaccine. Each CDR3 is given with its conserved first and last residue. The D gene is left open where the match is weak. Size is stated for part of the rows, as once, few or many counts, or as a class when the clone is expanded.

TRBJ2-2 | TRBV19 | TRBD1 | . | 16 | CASSLPLGTGTGELFF | TGTGCCAGTAGTTTACCGTTAGGGACAGGCACCGGGGAGCTGTTTTTT
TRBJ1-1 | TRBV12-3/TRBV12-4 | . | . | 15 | CASSLGGGSGTEAFF | TGTGCCAGCAGTTTAGGGGGGGGAAGTGGCACTGAAGCTTTCTTT
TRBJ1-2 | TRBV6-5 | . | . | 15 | CASSYRGGINHGYTF | TGTGCCAGCAGTTATCGGGGGGGAATTAACCATGGCTACACCTTC
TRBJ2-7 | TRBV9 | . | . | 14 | CASSVDGGTYEQYF | TGTGCCAGCAGCGTAGACGGGGGAACTTACGAGCAGTACTTC
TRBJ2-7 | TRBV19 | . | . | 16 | CASSIGRTVSSYEQYF | TGTGCCAGTAGTATAGGTCGGACGGTGAGCTCCTACGAGCAGTACTTC
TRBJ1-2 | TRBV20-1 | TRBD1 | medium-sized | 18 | CSASPATGNLKANYGYTF | TGCAGTGCTAGCCCCGCGACAGGGAACTTAAAAGCTAACTATGGCTACACCTTC
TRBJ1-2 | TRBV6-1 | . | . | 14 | CASSEVGGIYGYTF | TGTGCCAGCAGTGAAGTTGGAGGAATCTATGGCTACACCTTC
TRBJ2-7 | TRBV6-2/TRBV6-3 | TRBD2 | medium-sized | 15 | CASSYVLTSGGEQYF | TGTGCCAGCAGTTACGTTCTGACTAGCGGGGGGGAGCAGTACTTC
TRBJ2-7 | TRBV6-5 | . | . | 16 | CASSSTWALSYNEQYF | TGTGCCAGCAGTTCTACCTGGGCCTTAAGTTACAACGAGCAGTACTTC
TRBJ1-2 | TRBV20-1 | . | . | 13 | CSARGSLARGYTF | TGCAGTGCTAGGGGGTCGCTGGCCCGGGGCTACACCTTC
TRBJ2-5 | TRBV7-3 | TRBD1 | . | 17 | CASSPGQGPSYQETQYF | TGTGCCAGCAGCCCTGGACAGGGGCCCTCGTACCAAGAGACCCAGTACTTC
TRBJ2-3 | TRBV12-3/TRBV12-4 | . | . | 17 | CASSLPPGLPSTDTQYF | TGTGCCAGCAGTTTGCCTCCGGGATTACCTAGCACAGATACGCAGTATTTT
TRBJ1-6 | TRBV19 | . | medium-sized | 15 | CASSRDSSYNSPLHF | TGTGCCAGTAGCAGGGATTCCTCCTATAATTCACCCCTCCACTTT